These T cell receptor beta chains were read from a single sample in a study of control samples from healthy donors and cancer patients. TCRdb's table, derived via immunoSEQ multiplex PCR, lists solely in-frame clones and lacks some. The sample lists over 85,000 clones; 90% to 95% were seen once. The material sequenced was blood. The receptors originated from a woman aged 18-29 years in good health. CDR3s include the opening cysteine and the closing phenylalanine or tryptophan. A D gene is named only where the DNA matches it firmly. Where a row states a size, it is once, few, many or the class of an expanded clone; other rows omit it.

j_call clone_size d_call v_call cdr3_aa cdr3_nt
TRBJ2-2 . . TRBV18 CASSNTGELFF TGTGCCAGCTCTAACACCGGGGAGCTGTTTTTT
TRBJ2-2 few TRBD1 TRBV18 CASSPGTGLTGELFF TGTGCCAGCTCACCTGGGACAGGGCTTACCGGGGAGCTGTTTTTT
TRBJ1-4 once TRBD1 TRBV28 CASRPRQGAYEKLFF TGTGCCAGCAGACCCAGACAGGGGGCATATGAAAAACTGTTTTTT
TRBJ1-2 . . TRBV30 CAWSDGGGYTF TGTGCCTGGAGCGACGGGGGTGGCTACACCTTC
TRBJ2-3 . . TRBV6-4 CASSEKGESRQYF TGTGCCAGCAGTGAAAAGGGGGAGTCTAGGCAGTATTTT
TRBJ2-1 once . TRBV18 CASSPPRGLTYNEQFF TGTGCCAGTTCACCGCCGCGGGGGCTGACATACAATGAGCAGTTCTTC
TRBJ1-2 once . TRBV16 CASSQSTGNYGYTF TGTGCCAGCAGCCAATCGACCGGGAACTATGGCTACACCTTC
TRBJ2-7 . . TRBV9 CASSSQGGEQYF TGTGCCAGCAGCTCCCAGGGGGGCGAGCAGTACTTC
TRBJ2-7 . TRBD1 TRBV6-1 CASSEKGQGYEQYF TGTGCCAGCAGTGAAAAGGGACAGGGCTACGAGCAGTACTTC
TRBJ2-3 . . TRBV30 CAWRTREWTDTQYF TGTGCCTGGAGGACCCGGGAGTGGACAGATACGCAGTATTTT
TRBJ2-1 . . TRBV11-2 CASSLTGQQFF TGTGCCAGCAGCTTAACAGGGCAGCAGTTCTTC
TRBJ2-5 . TRBD2 TRBV3-1/TRBV3-2 CASSQGLAGLETQYF TGTGCCAGCAGCCAAGGACTAGCGGGGCTGGAGACCCAGTACTTC
TRBJ1-1 . . TRBV9 CASSVGQGWTEAFF TGTGCCAGCAGCGTAGGTCAGGGTTGGACTGAAGCTTTCTTT
TRBJ2-1 once TRBD2 TRBV7-2 CASSLSGGYNEQFF TGTGCCAGCAGCTTGAGCGGGGGCTACAATGAGCAGTTCTTC
TRBJ2-2 . . TRBV5-6 CASSLKGLGTGELFF TGTGCCAGCAGCTTGAAGGGGTTAGGCACCGGGGAGCTGTTTTTT